This T cell receptor (beta chain) stems from a study of blood T cell repertoires in COVID-19. Trimming left V 3 bases short and J 1 base short, with 12 bases between. Germline-derived CDR1 and CDR2 are SGHAT and FQNNGV. The CDR3 is made up of 15 amino acids. This clone turned up a few times. Libraries were prepared by immunoSEQ multiplex PCR; TCRdb keeps only in-frame clonotypes and omits some of them. The table has around 480,000 clones, 87% seen once; the top ten hold roughly 0.7%. The sequenced material came from PBMCs or T cells enriched from blood (not recorded which). The sequence came from a woman aged 18-35 years who had recovered from COVID-19. The rearrangement uses TRBV11-2 and TRBJ2-5; D might be TRBD2 (6 bases). The CDR3 DNA follows: TGTGCCAGCAGCTTCAATAGCGGAGGCCAAGAGACCCAGTACTTC. Translating it yields CASSFNSGGQETQYF.